This is a list of T cell receptor beta chains from one sample in a study of CD8 T cells in ankylosing spondylitis. One entry per CDR3 protein results from TCRdb running MiXCR on the 5' RACE reads. The sample records fewer than 200,000 distinct CDR3 sequences, approximately 20% being singletons. The sequencing input was blood, either unsorted or a sorted T cell fraction (not recorded which). These receptors were collected from a male donor with ankylosing spondylitis or in good health (not recorded which). Each CDR3 is given with its conserved first and last residue. Each record gives: D gene, J gene, V gene, clone size, CDR3 DNA, CDR3 protein. The D gene is left open where the match is weak. Some rows have no size entry. The others give once, few or many, or a class for an expanded clone.

d_call: NA
j_call: TRBJ1-2
v_call: TRBV24-1
clone_size: many
cdr3_nt: TGTGCCACCAGTGACGGAGCTAACTATGGCTACACCTTC
cdr3_aa: CATSDGANYGYTF

d_call: TRBD1
j_call: TRBJ2-1
v_call: TRBV7-9
clone_size: NA
cdr3_nt: TGTGCCAGCAGCAGACCGGGACAGGATTACAATGAGCAGTTCTTC
cdr3_aa: CASSRPGQDYNEQFF

d_call: NA
j_call: TRBJ2-2
v_call: TRBV5-1
clone_size: NA
cdr3_nt: TGCGCCAGCAGCTCAGGTGGAGTGAACACCGGGGAGCTGTTTTTT
cdr3_aa: CASSSGGVNTGELFF

d_call: TRBD2
j_call: TRBJ2-7
v_call: TRBV5-1
clone_size: many
cdr3_nt: TGCGCCAGCAGCTTTACGACTAGCGGAGGCGAGCAGTACTTC
cdr3_aa: CASSFTTSGGEQYF

d_call: NA
j_call: TRBJ1-1
v_call: TRBV5-1
clone_size: NA
cdr3_nt: TGCGCCAGCAGCGTGCTTCAGGGGCCGGGGAGAGAAGCTTTCTTT
cdr3_aa: CASSVLQGPGREAFF

d_call: TRBD1
j_call: TRBJ2-3
v_call: TRBV5-1
clone_size: NA
cdr3_nt: TGCGCCAGCAGCTCGGGACAGACTGAAGATACGCAGTATTTT
cdr3_aa: CASSSGQTEDTQYF

d_call: TRBD2
j_call: TRBJ2-7
v_call: TRBV9
clone_size: many
cdr3_nt: TGTGCCAGCAGCGTAGCTGTCATGGCACTAGCGCCTTACGAGCAGTACTTC
cdr3_aa: CASSVAVMALAPYEQYF

d_call: NA
j_call: TRBJ2-3
v_call: TRBV7-2
clone_size: many
cdr3_nt: TGTGCCAGCAGCTTAAGGCAGGGCTTCACAGATACGCAGTATTTT
cdr3_aa: CASSLRQGFTDTQYF

d_call: TRBD2
j_call: TRBJ2-3
v_call: TRBV20-1
clone_size: many
cdr3_nt: TGCAGTGCCCAGGGACTAGCGGGAGAGGAGAGAGATACGCAGTATTTT
cdr3_aa: CSAQGLAGEERDTQYF

d_call: NA
j_call: TRBJ2-7
v_call: TRBV7-9
clone_size: few
cdr3_nt: TGTGCCAGCAGCGTAGAAAGGGGCGAGCAGTACTTC
cdr3_aa: CASSVERGEQYF

d_call: NA
j_call: TRBJ2-7
v_call: TRBV9
clone_size: NA
cdr3_nt: TGTGCCAGCAGTGCCGGCCGCATCACCTACGAGCAGTACTTC
cdr3_aa: CASSAGRITYEQYF

d_call: NA
j_call: TRBJ2-3
v_call: TRBV6-1
clone_size: few
cdr3_nt: TGTGCCAGCAGTGGCTGGACAGATCGAACGCAGTATTTT
cdr3_aa: CASSGWTDRTQYF

d_call: NA
j_call: TRBJ1-5
v_call: TRBV18
clone_size: NA
cdr3_nt: TGTGCCAGCTCGCCTCCGACAGTTTATAGCAATCAGCCCCAGCATTTT
cdr3_aa: CASSPPTVYSNQPQHF

d_call: NA
j_call: TRBJ1-1
v_call: TRBV30
clone_size: many
cdr3_nt: TGTGCCTGGAGTTGGTCTGAAGCTTTCTTT
cdr3_aa: CAWSWSEAFF

d_call: TRBD2
j_call: TRBJ2-1
v_call: TRBV12-3/TRBV12-4
clone_size: many
cdr3_nt: TGTGCCAGCAGTTCCGGGACTACACACAATGAGCAGTTCTTC
cdr3_aa: CASSSGTTHNEQFF

d_call: NA
j_call: TRBJ2-5
v_call: TRBV29-1
clone_size: many
cdr3_nt: TGCAGCGTTGATCTAGGGCTGGAGACCCAGTACTTC
cdr3_aa: CSVDLGLETQYF

d_call: TRBD2
j_call: TRBJ2-7
v_call: TRBV10-3
clone_size: NA
cdr3_nt: TGTGCCATCAGAAGCGGGGGGCGTACGGCCTACGAGCAGTACTTC
cdr3_aa: CAIRSGGRTAYEQYF

d_call: NA
j_call: TRBJ2-1
v_call: TRBV20-1
clone_size: NA
cdr3_nt: TGCAGTGCTAGAGAGGCCGGCCCCCTCTACAATGAGCAGTTCTTC
cdr3_aa: CSAREAGPLYNEQFF

d_call: NA
j_call: TRBJ2-3
v_call: TRBV29-1
clone_size: NA
cdr3_nt: TGCAGCGTCCGCCGGGACGCAGATACGCAGTATTTT
cdr3_aa: CSVRRDADTQYF

d_call: TRBD1
j_call: TRBJ1-5
v_call: TRBV20-1
clone_size: NA
cdr3_nt: TGCAGTGCTGCCCGGACAGGTAACAATCAGCCCCAGCATTTT
cdr3_aa: CSAARTGNNQPQHF

d_call: NA
j_call: TRBJ1-5
v_call: TRBV18
clone_size: few
cdr3_nt: TGTGCCAGCTCACCGGGTTTTCTCGGGCCCCAGCATTTT
cdr3_aa: CASSPGFLGPQHF

d_call: NA
j_call: TRBJ2-1
v_call: TRBV5-1
clone_size: few
cdr3_nt: TGCGCCAGCCCTGTTTACAATGAGCAGTTCTTC
cdr3_aa: CASPVYNEQFF

d_call: NA
j_call: TRBJ1-1
v_call: TRBV6-5
clone_size: few
cdr3_nt: TGTGCCAGCAGTTACGGGGATAGAAACACTGAAGCTTTCTTT
cdr3_aa: CASSYGDRNTEAFF

d_call: NA
j_call: TRBJ1-5
v_call: TRBV28
clone_size: many
cdr3_nt: TGTGCCAGCAGCTCCGGAGGGAGCAATCAGCCCCAGCATTTT
cdr3_aa: CASSSGGSNQPQHF

d_call: TRBD1
j_call: TRBJ2-7
v_call: TRBV12-3/TRBV12-4
clone_size: many
cdr3_nt: TGTGCCAGCAGCGGACAGGACTTCTCCTACGAGCAGTACTTC
cdr3_aa: CASSGQDFSYEQYF

d_call: NA
j_call: TRBJ2-2
v_call: TRBV6-1
clone_size: many
cdr3_nt: TGTGCCAGCAGGGTACAGGGTTGGGGTCCCGGGGAGCTGTTTTTT
cdr3_aa: CASRVQGWGPGELFF

d_call: NA
j_call: TRBJ1-1
v_call: TRBV5-1
clone_size: many
cdr3_nt: TGCGCCAGCAGCTTGGGCGGATACATGAACACTGAAGCTTTCTTT
cdr3_aa: CASSLGGYMNTEAFF

d_call: NA
j_call: TRBJ1-5
v_call: TRBV20-1
clone_size: many
cdr3_nt: TGCAGTGCTCCGGAAAATGGGTTGGGAAATCAGCCCCAGCATTTT
cdr3_aa: CSAPENGLGNQPQHF

d_call: NA
j_call: TRBJ2-1
v_call: TRBV30
clone_size: many
cdr3_nt: TGTGCCGGATCCAGGGGGAGGTACAATGAGCAGTTCTTC
cdr3_aa: CAGSRGRYNEQFF

d_call: NA
j_call: TRBJ1-1
v_call: TRBV5-1
clone_size: NA
cdr3_nt: TGCGCCAGCAGCTTGGATCCGGCCGGCGCTGAAGCTTTCTTT
cdr3_aa: CASSLDPAGAEAFF

d_call: NA
j_call: TRBJ1-4
v_call: TRBV12-3/TRBV12-4
clone_size: NA
cdr3_nt: TGTGCCGGCAGTTTCGTTGTTGGCAGGGCCGAGGAAAAACTGTTTTTT
cdr3_aa: CAGSFVVGRAEEKLFF

d_call: TRBD1
j_call: TRBJ2-7
v_call: TRBV5-1
clone_size: NA
cdr3_nt: TGCGCCAGCAGTATGAGCGGGACAGGGAGCTCCTACGAGCAGTACTTC
cdr3_aa: CASSMSGTGSSYEQYF

d_call: TRBD1
j_call: TRBJ2-7
v_call: TRBV29-1
clone_size: few
cdr3_nt: TGCAGCGTGAGCAGGGACAGACTATCCTACGAGCAGTACTTC
cdr3_aa: CSVSRDRLSYEQYF

d_call: NA
j_call: TRBJ2-7
v_call: TRBV6-5
clone_size: NA
cdr3_nt: TGTGCCAGTCACCGGGGATCCTACGAGCAGTACTTC
cdr3_aa: CASHRGSYEQYF

d_call: TRBD1
j_call: TRBJ1-2
v_call: TRBV28
clone_size: NA
cdr3_nt: TGTGCCACTCTACAGGGGATTGACTCCTATGGCTACACCTTC
cdr3_aa: CATLQGIDSYGYTF

d_call: NA
j_call: TRBJ1-3
v_call: TRBV20-1
clone_size: many
cdr3_nt: TGCAGTGCTAGGGACAGCAGACTAATTTACTCTGGAAACACCATATATTTT
cdr3_aa: CSARDSRLIYSGNTIYF

d_call: TRBD1
j_call: TRBJ1-4
v_call: TRBV19
clone_size: few
cdr3_nt: TGTGCCAGTAGTGCCTCCGGGACAGGTGATGAAAAACTGTTTTTT
cdr3_aa: CASSASGTGDEKLFF

d_call: NA
j_call: TRBJ2-1
v_call: TRBV28
clone_size: few
cdr3_nt: TGTGCCAGCAGTCGACTAACCCCCAATGAGCAGTTCTTC
cdr3_aa: CASSRLTPNEQFF

d_call: NA
j_call: TRBJ2-2
v_call: TRBV20-1
clone_size: many
cdr3_nt: TGCAGTGCCACAGAGGAAGCGACCGGGGAGCTGTTTTTT
cdr3_aa: CSATEEATGELFF

d_call: NA
j_call: TRBJ1-2
v_call: TRBV5-1
clone_size: NA
cdr3_nt: TGCGCCAGCAGCTTGGCGGACGGATTAAATGGCTACACCTTC
cdr3_aa: CASSLADGLNGYTF

d_call: TRBD1
j_call: TRBJ2-5
v_call: TRBV12-3/TRBV12-4
clone_size: few
cdr3_nt: TGTGCCAGCAGTAGAGACAGGGAAGAGACCCAGTACTTC
cdr3_aa: CASSRDREETQYF

d_call: TRBD2
j_call: TRBJ2-2
v_call: TRBV5-1
clone_size: many
cdr3_nt: TGCGCCAGCAGCTTGTCGAGCGGGAGTGTCGGGGAGCTGTTTTTT
cdr3_aa: CASSLSSGSVGELFF

d_call: TRBD1
j_call: TRBJ1-2
v_call: TRBV6-1
clone_size: few
cdr3_nt: TGTGCCACCTGGACAGGGGCTAACTATGGCTACACCTTC
cdr3_aa: CATWTGANYGYTF